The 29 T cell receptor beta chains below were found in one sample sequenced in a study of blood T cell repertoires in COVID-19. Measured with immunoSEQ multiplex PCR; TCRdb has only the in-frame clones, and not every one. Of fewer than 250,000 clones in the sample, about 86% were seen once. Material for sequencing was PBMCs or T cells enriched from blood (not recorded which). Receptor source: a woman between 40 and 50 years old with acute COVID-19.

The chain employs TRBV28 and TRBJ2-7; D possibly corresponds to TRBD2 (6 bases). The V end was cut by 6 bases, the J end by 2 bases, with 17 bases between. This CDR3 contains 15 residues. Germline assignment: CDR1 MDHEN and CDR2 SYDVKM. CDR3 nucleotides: TGTGCCAGCAGGGCCGGGACTCAGCGGGCCTACGAGCAGTACTTC. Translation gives CASRAGTQRAYEQYF.

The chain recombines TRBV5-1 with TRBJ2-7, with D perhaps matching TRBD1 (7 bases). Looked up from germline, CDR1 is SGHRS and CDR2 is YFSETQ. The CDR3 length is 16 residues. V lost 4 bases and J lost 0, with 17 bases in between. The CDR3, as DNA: TGCGCCAGCAGCCTTGGAGGGGACAGAATCTCCTACGAGCAGTACTTC. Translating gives CASSLGGDRISYEQYF.

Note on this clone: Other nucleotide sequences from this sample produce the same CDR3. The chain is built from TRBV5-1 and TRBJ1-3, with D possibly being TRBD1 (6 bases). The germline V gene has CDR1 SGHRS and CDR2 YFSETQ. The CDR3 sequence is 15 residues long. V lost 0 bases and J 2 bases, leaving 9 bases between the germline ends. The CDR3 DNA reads TGCGCCAGCAGCTTGGGACAGGCTGCTGGAAACACCATATATTTT. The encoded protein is CASSLGQAAGNTIYF.

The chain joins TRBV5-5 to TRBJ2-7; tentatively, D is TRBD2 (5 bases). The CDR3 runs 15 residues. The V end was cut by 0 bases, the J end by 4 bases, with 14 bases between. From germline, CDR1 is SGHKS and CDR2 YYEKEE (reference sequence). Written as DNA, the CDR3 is TGTGCCAGCAGCTTGGTGCCTGGAGGATTTTACGAGCAGTACTTC. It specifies CASSLVPGGFYEQYF.

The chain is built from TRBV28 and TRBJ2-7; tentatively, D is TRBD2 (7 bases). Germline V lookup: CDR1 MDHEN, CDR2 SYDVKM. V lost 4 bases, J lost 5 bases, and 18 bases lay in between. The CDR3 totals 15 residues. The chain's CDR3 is CASSSYGGGRDEQYF. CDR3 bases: TGTGCCAGCAGTTCCTATGGCGGGGGCAGGGACGAGCAGTACTTC.

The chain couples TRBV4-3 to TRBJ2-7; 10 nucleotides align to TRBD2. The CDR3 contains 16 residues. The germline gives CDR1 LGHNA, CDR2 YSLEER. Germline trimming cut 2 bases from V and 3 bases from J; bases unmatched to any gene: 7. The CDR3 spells CASSQSGTSDGYEQYF. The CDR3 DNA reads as TGCGCCAGCAGCCAATCTGGGACTAGCGATGGCTACGAGCAGTACTTC.

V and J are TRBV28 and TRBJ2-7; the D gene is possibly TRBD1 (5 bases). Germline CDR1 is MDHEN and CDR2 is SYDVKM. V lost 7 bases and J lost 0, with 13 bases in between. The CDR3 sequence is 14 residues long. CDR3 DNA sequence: TGTGCCAGCACCCAGGGCCGCCGCTCCTACGAGCAGTACTTC. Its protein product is CASTQGRRSYEQYF.

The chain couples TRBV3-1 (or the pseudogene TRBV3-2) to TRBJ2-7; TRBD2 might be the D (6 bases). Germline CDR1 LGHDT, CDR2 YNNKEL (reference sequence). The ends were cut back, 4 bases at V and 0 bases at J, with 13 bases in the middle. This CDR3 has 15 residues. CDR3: CASSLSGTVSYEQYF. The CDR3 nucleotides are TGTGCCAGCAGCCTGTCAGGGACTGTCTCCTACGAGCAGTACTTC.

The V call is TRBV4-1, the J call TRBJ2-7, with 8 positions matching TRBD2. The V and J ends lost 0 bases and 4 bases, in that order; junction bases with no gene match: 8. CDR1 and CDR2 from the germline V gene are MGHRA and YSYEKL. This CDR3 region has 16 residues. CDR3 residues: CASSQDLGTSLYEQYF. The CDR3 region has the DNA TGCGCCAGCAGCCAAGACCTCGGGACTAGTTTATACGAGCAGTACTTC.

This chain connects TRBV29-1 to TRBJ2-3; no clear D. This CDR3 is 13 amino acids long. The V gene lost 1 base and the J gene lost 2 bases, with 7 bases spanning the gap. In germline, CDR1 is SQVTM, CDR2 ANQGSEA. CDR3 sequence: CSVEALFTDTQYF. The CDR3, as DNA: TGCAGCGTTGAAGCCTTATTCACAGATACGCAGTATTTT.

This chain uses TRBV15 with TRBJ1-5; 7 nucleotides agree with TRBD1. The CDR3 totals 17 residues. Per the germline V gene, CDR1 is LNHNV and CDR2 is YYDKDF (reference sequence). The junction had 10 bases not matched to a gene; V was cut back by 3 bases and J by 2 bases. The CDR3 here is CATSRTDRAIRNQPQHF. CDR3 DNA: TGTGCCACCAGCAGGACAGACAGGGCGATCCGCAATCAGCCCCAGCATTTT.

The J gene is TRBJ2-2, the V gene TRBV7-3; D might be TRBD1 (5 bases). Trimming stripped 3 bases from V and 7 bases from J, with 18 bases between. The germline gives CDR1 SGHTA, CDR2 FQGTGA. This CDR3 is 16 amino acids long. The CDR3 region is CASSLNTRAVIGELFF. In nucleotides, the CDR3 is TGTGCCAGCAGCTTGAACACCAGGGCTGTCATCGGGGAGCTGTTTTTT.

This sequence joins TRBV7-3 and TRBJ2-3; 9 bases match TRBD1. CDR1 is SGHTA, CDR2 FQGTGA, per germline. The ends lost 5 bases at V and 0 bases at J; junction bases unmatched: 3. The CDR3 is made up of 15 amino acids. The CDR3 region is CASSQTGGSTDTQYF. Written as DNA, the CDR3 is TGTGCCAGCAGCCAGACAGGGGGTAGCACAGATACGCAGTATTTT.

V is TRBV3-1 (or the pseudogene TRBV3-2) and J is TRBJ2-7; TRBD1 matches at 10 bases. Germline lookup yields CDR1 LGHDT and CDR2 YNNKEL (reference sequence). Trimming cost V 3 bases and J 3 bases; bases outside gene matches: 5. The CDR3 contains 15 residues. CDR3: CASSQPGQGRYEQYF. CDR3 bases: TGTGCCAGCAGCCAGCCGGGACAGGGGCGCTACGAGCAGTACTTC.

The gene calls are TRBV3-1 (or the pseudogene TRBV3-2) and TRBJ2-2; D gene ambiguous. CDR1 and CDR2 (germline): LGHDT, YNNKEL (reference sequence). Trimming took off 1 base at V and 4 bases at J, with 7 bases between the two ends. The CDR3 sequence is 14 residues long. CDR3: CASSQAYSTGELFF. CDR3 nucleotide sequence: TGTGCCAGCAGCCAAGCTTACAGCACCGGGGAGCTGTTTTTT.

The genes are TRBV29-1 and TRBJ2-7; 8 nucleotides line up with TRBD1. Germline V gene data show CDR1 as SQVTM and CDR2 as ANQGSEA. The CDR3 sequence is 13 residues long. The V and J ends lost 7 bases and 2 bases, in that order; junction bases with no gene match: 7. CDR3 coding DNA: TGCAGCGCTATAGGACAGGGTACCTACGAGCAGTACTTC. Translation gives CSAIGQGTYEQYF.

The CDR3 loop reads CASSGGTSRETQYF. CDR3 DNA sequence: TGTGCCAGCAGTGGGGGGACTAGCCGAGAGACCCAGTACTTC. This sequence joins TRBV27 and TRBJ2-5; the match to TRBD2 covers 9 bases. J lost 4 bases, V lost 5 bases, and 5 bases had no gene match. In germline, CDR1 is MNHEY, CDR2 SMNVEV (reference sequence). The CDR3 has 14 residues.

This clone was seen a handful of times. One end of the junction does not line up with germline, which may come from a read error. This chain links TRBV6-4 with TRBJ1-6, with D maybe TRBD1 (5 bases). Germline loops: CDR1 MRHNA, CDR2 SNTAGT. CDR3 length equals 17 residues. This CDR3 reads CASPQGAGYSHNSPLHF. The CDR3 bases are TGTGCCAGCCCCCAAGGGGCAGGATACTCCCATAATTCACCCCTCCACTTT.

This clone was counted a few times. The CDR3 region is CASSPSGTGVSNQPQHF. CDR3 DNA sequence: TGCGCCAGCAGCCCCAGTGGAACAGGGGTTAGCAATCAGCCCCAGCATTTT. The V and J genes are TRBV4-1 and TRBJ1-5; the match to TRBD1 covers 7 bases. The CDR3 runs 17 residues. Germline V CDR1 and CDR2: MGHRA, YSYEKL. V was pared by 4 bases and J by 0 bases, with 9 bases of the junction left unmatched.

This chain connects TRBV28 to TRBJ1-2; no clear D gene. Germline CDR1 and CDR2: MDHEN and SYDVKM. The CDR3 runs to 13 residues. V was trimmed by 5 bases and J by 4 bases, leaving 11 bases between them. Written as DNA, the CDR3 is TGTGCCAGCAGTGGGAGGTACGGCTATGGCTACACCTTC. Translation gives CASSGRYGYGYTF.

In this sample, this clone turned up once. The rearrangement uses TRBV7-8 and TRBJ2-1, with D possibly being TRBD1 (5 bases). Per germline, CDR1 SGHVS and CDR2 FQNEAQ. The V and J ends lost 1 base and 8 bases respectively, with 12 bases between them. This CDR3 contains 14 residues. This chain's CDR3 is CASSLGQGNDEQFF. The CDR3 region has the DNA TGTGCCAGCAGCTTAGGTCAGGGTAACGATGAGCAGTTCTTC. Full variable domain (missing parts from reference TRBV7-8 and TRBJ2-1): GAGVSQSPRYKVAKRGQDVALRCDPISGHVSLFWYQQALGQGPEFLTYFQNEAQLDKSGLPSDRFFAERPEGSVSTLKIQRTQQEDSAVYLCASSLGQGNDEQFFGPGTRLTVL.

The CDR3 DNA reads as TGTGCCAGCAGCTTCTCAGGACTAGCGAGCAATGAGCAGTTCTTC. It translates to CASSFSGLASNEQFF. This chain uses TRBV5-6 with TRBJ2-1, with 9 bases fitting TRBD2. This CDR3 contains 15 residues. V was clipped by 2 bases and J by 6 bases; unmatched bases: 6. Germline lookup yields CDR1 SGHDT and CDR2 YYEEEE.

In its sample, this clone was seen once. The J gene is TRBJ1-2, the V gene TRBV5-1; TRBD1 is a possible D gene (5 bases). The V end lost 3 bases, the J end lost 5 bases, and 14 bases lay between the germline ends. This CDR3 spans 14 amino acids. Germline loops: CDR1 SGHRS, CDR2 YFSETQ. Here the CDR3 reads CASSYTGPEYGYTF. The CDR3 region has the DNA TGCGCCAGCAGCTATACAGGTCCTGAGTATGGCTACACCTTC.

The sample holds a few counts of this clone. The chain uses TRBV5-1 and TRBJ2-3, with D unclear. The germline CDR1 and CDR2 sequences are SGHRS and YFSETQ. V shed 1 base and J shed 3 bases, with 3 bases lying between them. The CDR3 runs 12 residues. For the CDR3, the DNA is TGCGCCAGCAGCTTGACAACAGATACGCAGTATTTT. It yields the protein CASSLTTDTQYF.

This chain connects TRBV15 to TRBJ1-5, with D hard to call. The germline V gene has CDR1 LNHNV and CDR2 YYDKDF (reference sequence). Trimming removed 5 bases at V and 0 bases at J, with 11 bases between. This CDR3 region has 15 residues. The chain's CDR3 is CATSRELSSNQPQHF. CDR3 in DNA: TGTGCCACCAGCCGGGAACTTTCTAGCAATCAGCCCCAGCATTTT.

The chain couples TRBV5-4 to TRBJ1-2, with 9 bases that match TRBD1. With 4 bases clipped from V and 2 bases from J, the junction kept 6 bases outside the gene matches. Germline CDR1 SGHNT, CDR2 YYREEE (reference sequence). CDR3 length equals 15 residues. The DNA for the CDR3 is TGTGCCAGCAGCCCGGGGGACAGGGTCAACTATGGCTACACCTTC. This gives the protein CASSPGDRVNYGYTF. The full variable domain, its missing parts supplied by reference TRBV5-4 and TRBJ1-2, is ETGVTQSPTHLIKTRGQQVTLRCSSQSGHNTVSWYQQALGQGPQFIFQYYREEENGRGNFPPRFSGLQFPNYSSELNVNALELDDSALYLCASSPGDRVNYGYTFGSGTRLTVV.

CDR3 loop: CASSLPSGTSGRLRPYNEQFF. As DNA, the CDR3 is TGTGCCAGCAGTCTCCCTTCTGGGACTAGCGGGAGGCTCCGTCCCTACAATGAGCAGTTCTTC. The rearrangement links TRBV27 to TRBJ2-1; 15 bases agree with TRBD2. The length of the CDR3 is 21 residues. Germline V CDR1 and CDR2: MNHEY, SMNVEV (reference sequence). V lost 5 bases to trimming and J lost 2 bases; unmatched junction nucleotides: 16.

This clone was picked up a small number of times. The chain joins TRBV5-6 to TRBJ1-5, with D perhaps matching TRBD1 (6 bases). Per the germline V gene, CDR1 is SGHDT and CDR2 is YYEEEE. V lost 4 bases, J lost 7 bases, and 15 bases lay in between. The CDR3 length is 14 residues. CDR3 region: CASSLGGGGQPQHF. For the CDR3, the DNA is TGTGCCAGCAGCCTCGGGGGGGGCGGACAGCCCCAGCATTTT.

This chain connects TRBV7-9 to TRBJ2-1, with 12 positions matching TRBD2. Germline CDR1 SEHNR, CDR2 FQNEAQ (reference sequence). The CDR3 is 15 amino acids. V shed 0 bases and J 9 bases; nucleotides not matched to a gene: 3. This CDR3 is CASSLASSGRGEQFF. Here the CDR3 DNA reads TGTGCCAGCAGCTTAGCGTCTAGCGGGAGGGGTGAGCAGTTCTTC.